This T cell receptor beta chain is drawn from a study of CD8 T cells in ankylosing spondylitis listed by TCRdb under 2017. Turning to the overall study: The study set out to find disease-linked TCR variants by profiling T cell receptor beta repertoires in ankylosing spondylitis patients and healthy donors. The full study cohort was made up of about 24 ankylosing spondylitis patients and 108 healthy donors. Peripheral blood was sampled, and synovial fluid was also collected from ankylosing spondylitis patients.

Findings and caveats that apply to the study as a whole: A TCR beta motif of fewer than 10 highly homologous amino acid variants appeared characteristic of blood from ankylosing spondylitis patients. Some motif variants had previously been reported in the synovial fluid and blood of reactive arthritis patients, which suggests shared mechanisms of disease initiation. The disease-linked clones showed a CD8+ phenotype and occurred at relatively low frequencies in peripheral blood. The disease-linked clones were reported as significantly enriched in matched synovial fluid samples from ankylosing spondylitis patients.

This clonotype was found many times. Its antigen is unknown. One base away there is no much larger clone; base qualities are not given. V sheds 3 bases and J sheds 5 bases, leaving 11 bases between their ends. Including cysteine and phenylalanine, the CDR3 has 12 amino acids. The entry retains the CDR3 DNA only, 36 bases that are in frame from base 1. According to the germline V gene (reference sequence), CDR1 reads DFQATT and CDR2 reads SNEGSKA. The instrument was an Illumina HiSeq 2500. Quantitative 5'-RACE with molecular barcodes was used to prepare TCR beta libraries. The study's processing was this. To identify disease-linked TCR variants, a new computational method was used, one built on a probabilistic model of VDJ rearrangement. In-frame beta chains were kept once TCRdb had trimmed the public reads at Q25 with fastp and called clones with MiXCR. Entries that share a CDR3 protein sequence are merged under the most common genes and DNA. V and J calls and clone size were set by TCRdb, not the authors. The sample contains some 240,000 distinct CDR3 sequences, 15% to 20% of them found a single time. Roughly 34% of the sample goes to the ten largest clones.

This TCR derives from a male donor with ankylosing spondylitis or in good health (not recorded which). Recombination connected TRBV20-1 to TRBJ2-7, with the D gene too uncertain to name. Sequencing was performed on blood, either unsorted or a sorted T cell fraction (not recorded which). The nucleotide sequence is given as TGCAGTGCTAGGGAGCGTGAACACGAGCAGTACTTC. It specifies CSAREREHEQYF.